This TCR beta chain was retrieved from a study of blood T cell repertoires in COVID-19. Study-wide background: Spain, Italy and the United States supplied samples that represented acute and convalescent COVID-19. PBMCs, B-cell-depleted T cells, or T cells were the source of the cDNA or gDNA that made up the material.

The CDR3 extends over 15 amino acids. Losses at the gene ends were 10 bases for V and 4 bases for J; bases not matched to a gene: 10. Per the germline V gene, CDR1 is ENHRY and CDR2 is SYGVKD. Methods used by the authors: Quantification of nucleated cells was approximated via reference gene primer amplification. The method was immunoSEQ multiplex PCR; TCRdb's version includes in-frame clones alone and lacks a portion of them. The V and J calls and clone size come from that table; D and trimming were worked out from the DNA. Of under 150,000 clones listed, approximately 80% were seen once; the top ten hold 2.5% to 3%.

The receptor comes from a woman aged 40 to 49 with active or convalescent COVID-19. Specimen: peripheral blood. This chain uses TRBV10-3 with TRBJ2-2; 9 nucleotides agree with TRBD1. The CDR3 is CATSTGGEGTGELFF. In nucleotides, the CDR3 is TGTGCCACGTCAACAGGGGGCGAAGGCACCGGGGAGCTGTTTTTT.